A selection of T cell receptor beta chains follows, all from one sample in a study of Ad26.COV2.S vaccination and SARS-CoV-2 variants. Generated by immunoSEQ multiplex PCR, the TCRdb table keeps only in-frame clones and is missing some. The sample has hundreds of thousands of clones, around 89% seen once. Source: peripheral blood, taken in a trial of Ad26.COV2.S vaccine versus placebo. Source of these receptors: a person aged 18-65 years who received the Ad26.COV2.S COVID-19 vaccine or a placebo. Each CDR3 is given with its conserved first and last residue. Fields, in order: D gene, J gene, V gene, clone size, CDR3 protein, CDR3 DNA. A D gene is named only where the DNA matches it firmly. Size is omitted from some rows. Given values are once, few, many or a class for expanded clones.

>TRBD1|TRBJ1-1|TRBV25-1|NA
CASSELGTGTEAFF
TGTGCCAGCAGTGAATTGGGGACAGGGACTGAAGCTTTCTTT
>NA|TRBJ1-5|TRBV10-3|NA
CAISGRDGHNQPQHF
TGTGCCATCAGTGGAAGGGACGGCCACAATCAGCCCCAGCATTTT
>TRBD1|TRBJ1-2|TRBV7-9|NA
CASSTLGQGTNYGYTF
TGTGCCAGCAGCACACTGGGACAGGGAACTAACTATGGCTACACCTTC
>NA|TRBJ1-5|TRBV27|NA
CASKRGGAGQPQHF
TGTGCCAGCAAAAGAGGGGGGGCGGGTCAGCCCCAGCATTTT
>NA|TRBJ1-2|TRBV5-1|NA
CASSSQDGYTF
TGCGCCAGCAGCTCCCAAGATGGCTACACCTTC
>NA|TRBJ1-2|TRBV28|NA
CASSLGTGDYGYTF
TGTGCCAGCAGTCTCGGGACGGGAGACTATGGCTACACCTTC
>NA|TRBJ1-2|TRBV4-3|NA
CASSQDPGQGAYGYTF
TGCGCCAGCAGCCAAGATCCTGGGCAGGGTGCCTATGGCTACACCTTC
>NA|TRBJ2-1|TRBV28|NA
CASRAGPEKNEQFF
TGTGCCAGCAGAGCCGGGCCCGAGAAAAATGAGCAGTTCTTC
>TRBD1|TRBJ1-2|TRBV28|NA
CASTKTRTGGGGYTF
TGTGCCAGCACCAAGACTCGGACAGGGGGTGGTGGCTACACCTTC
>NA|TRBJ2-7|TRBV30|NA
CAFNPGHPYEQYF
TGTGCCTTTAATCCGGGACACCCCTACGAGCAGTACTTC
>NA|TRBJ1-1|TRBV14|NA
CASSQGQNTEAFF
TGTGCCAGCAGCCAGGGACAGAACACTGAAGCTTTCTTT
>NA|TRBJ2-1|TRBV19|NA
CASSIGPSYNEQFF
TGTGCCAGTAGTATTGGCCCCTCCTACAATGAGCAGTTCTTC
>NA|TRBJ1-5|TRBV5-1|once
CASSLGLGQPQHF
TGCGCCAGCAGCTTGGGGTTGGGGCAGCCCCAGCATTTT
>TRBD1|TRBJ1-6|TRBV4-1|few
CASSQHQSDRSYYNSPLHF
TGCGCCAGCAGCCAACACCAATCGGACAGGAGTTATTATAATTCACCCCTCCACTTT
>TRBD1|TRBJ1-5|TRBV7-6|NA
CASSLGGQSNQPQHF
TGTGCCAGCAGCTTAGGGGGACAGTCAAATCAGCCCCAGCATTTT